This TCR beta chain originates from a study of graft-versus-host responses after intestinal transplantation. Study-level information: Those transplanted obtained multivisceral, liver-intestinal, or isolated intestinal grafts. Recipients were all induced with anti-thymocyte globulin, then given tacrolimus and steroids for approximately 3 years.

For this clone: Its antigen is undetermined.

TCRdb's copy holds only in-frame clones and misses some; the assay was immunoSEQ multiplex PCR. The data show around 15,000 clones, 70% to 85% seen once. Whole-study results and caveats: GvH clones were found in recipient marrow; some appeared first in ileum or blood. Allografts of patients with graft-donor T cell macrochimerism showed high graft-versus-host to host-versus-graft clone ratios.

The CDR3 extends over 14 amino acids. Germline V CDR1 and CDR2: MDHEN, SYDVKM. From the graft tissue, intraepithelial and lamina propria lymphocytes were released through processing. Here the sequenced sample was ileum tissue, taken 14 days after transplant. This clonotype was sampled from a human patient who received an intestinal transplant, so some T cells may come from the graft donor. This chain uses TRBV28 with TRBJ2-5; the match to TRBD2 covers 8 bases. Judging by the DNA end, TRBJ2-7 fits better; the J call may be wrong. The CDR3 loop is CASRRPGGGYEQYF. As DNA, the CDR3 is TGTGCCAGCAGGCGCCCGGGGGGGGGCTACGAGCAGTACTTC.